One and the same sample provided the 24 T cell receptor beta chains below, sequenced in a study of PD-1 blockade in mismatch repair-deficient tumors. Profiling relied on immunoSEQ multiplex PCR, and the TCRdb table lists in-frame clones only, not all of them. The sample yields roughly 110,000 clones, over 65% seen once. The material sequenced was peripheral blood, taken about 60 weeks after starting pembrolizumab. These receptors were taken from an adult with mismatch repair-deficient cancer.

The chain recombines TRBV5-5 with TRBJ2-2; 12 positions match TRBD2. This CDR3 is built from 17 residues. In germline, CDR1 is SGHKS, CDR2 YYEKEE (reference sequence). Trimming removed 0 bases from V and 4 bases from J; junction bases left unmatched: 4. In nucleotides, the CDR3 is TGTGCCAGCAGCTTGGTCCCGACTAGCGGGAGCACCGGGGAGCTGTTTTTT. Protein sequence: CASSLVPTSGSTGELFF.

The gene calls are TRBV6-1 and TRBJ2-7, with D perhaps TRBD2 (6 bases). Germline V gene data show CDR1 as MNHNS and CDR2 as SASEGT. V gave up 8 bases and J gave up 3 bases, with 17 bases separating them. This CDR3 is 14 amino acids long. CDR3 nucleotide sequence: TGTGCCAGCTCCCAGCGGAGGGGAGACTACGAGCAGTACTTC. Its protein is CASSQRRGDYEQYF.

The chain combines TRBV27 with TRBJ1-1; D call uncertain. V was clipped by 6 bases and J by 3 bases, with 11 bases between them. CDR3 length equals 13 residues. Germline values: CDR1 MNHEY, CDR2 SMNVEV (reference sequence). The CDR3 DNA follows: TGTGCCAGCAGCCCGGGGAGTGACACTGAAGCTTTCTTT. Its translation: CASSPGSDTEAFF.

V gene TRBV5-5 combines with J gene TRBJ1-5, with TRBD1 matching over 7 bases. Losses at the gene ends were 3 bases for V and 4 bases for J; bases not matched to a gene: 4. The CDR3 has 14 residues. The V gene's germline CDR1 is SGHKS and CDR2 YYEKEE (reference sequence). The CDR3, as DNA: TGTGCCAGCAGCTCTACAGGGGCGAATCAGCCCCAGCATTTT. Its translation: CASSSTGANQPQHF.

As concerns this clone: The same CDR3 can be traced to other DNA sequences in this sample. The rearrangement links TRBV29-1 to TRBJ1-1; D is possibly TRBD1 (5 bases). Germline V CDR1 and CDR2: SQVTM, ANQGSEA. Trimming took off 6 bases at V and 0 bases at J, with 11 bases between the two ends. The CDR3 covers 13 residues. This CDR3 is CSVGGLMNTEAFF. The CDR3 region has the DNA TGCAGCGTGGGGGGACTGATGAACACTGAAGCTTTCTTT.

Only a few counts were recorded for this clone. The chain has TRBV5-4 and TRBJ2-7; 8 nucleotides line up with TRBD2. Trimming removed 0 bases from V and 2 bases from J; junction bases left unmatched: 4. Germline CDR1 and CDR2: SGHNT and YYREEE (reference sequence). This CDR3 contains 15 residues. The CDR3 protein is CASSLAAGGAYEQYF. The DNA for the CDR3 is TGTGCCAGCAGCTTGGCCGCGGGAGGTGCCTACGAGCAGTACTTC.

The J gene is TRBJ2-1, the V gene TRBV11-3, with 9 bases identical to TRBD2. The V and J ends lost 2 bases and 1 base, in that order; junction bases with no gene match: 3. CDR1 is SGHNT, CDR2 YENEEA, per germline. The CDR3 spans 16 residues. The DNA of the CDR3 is TGTGCCAGCAGCTTACTAGCGGGATCGTCCTACAATGAGCAGTTCTTC. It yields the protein CASSLLAGSSYNEQFF.

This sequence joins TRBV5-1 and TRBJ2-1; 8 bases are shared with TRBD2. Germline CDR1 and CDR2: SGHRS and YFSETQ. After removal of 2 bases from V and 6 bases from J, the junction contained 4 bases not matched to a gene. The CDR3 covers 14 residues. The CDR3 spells CASSFSGMGNEQFF. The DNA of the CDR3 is TGCGCCAGCAGCTTTAGCGGGATGGGCAATGAGCAGTTCTTC.

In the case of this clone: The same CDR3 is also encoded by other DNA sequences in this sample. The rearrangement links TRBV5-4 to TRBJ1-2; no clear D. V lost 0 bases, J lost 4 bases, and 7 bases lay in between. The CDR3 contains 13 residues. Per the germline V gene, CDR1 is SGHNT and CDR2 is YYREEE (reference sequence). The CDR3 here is CASSLEGVYGYTF. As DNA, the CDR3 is TGTGCCAGCAGCTTGGAGGGTGTCTATGGCTACACCTTC.

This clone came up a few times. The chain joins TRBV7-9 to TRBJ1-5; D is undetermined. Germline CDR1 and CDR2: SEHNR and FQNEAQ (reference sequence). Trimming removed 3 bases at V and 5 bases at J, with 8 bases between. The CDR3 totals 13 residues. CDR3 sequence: CASSLVGDQPQHF. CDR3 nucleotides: TGTGCCAGCAGCTTGGTCGGTGATCAGCCCCAGCATTTT.

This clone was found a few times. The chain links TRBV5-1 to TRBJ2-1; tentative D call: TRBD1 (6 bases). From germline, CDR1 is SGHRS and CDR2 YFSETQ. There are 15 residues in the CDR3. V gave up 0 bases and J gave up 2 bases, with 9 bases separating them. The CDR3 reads CASSLEGGTYNEQFF. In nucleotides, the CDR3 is TGCGCCAGCAGCTTGGAAGGGGGTACCTACAATGAGCAGTTCTTC.

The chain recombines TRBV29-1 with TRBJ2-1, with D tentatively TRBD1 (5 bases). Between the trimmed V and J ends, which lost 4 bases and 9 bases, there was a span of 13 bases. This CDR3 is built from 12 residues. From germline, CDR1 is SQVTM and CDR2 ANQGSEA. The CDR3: CSVVARAFEQFF. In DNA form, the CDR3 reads TGCAGCGTTGTCGCCAGGGCCTTTGAGCAGTTCTTC.

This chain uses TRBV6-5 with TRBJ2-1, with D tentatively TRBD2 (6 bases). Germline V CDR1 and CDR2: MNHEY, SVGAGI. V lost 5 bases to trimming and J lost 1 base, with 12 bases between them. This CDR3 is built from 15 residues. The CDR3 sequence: CASSGGKRSYNEQFF. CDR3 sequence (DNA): TGTGCCAGCAGTGGCGGGAAACGATCCTACAATGAGCAGTTCTTC.

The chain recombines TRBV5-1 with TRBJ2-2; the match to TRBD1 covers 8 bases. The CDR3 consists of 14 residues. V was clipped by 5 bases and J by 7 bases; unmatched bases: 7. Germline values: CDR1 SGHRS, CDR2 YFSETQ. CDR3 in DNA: TGCGCCAGCAGGACAGGGGAACACGGCGGGGAGCTGTTTTTT. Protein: CASRTGEHGGELFF.

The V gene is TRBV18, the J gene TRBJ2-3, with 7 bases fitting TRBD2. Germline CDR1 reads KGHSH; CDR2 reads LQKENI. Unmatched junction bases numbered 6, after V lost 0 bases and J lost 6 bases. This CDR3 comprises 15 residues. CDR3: CASSPPSGGWDTQYF. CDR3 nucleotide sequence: TGTGCCAGCTCACCACCCTCCGGGGGGTGGGATACGCAGTATTTT. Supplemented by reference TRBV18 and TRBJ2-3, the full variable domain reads NAGVMQNPRHLVRRRGQEARLRCSPMKGHSHVYWYRQLPEEGLKFMVYLQKENIIDESGMPKERFSAEFPKEGPSILRIQQVVRGDSAAYFCASSPPSGGWDTQYFGPGTRLTVL.

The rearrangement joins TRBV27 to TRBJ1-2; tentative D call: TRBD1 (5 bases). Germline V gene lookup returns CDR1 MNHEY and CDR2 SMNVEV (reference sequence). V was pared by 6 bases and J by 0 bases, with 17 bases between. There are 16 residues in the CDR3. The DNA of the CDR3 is TGTGCCAGCAGCCGATCTAGGGGAGAGACTAACTATGGCTACACCTTC. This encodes CASSRSRGETNYGYTF.

Here the CDR3 DNA reads TGCAGCGTTCAGAGCAGGGGAGCAGATACGCAGTATTTT. Translating it yields CSVQSRGADTQYF. The chain joins TRBV29-1 to TRBJ2-3, with a tentative D call TRBD1 (6 bases). The CDR3 has 13 amino acids. V was shortened by 5 bases and J by 4 bases, with 13 bases between the two germline ends. Germline V gene sequence: CDR1 SQVTM, CDR2 ANQGSEA.

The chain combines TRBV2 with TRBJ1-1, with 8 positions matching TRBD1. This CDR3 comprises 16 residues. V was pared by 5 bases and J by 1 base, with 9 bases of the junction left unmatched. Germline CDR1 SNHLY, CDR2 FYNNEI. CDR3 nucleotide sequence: TGTGCCAGCAGTACTCCAAGGACAGGGAAGAACACTGAAGCTTTCTTT. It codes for CASSTPRTGKNTEAFF.

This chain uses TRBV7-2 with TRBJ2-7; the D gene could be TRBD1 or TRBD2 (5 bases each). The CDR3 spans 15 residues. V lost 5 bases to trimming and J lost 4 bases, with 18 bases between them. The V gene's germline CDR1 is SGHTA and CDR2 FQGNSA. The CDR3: CASSSRDGFLYEQYF. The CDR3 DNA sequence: TGTGCCAGCAGCAGCCGGGACGGGTTTTTATACGAGCAGTACTTC.

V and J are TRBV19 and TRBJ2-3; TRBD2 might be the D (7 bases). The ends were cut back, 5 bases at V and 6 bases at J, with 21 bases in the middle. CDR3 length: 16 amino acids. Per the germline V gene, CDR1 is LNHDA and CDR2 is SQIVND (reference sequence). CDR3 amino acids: CASSSGGGAGDDTQYF. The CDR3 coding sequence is TGTGCCAGTAGTTCCGGTGGGGGCGCGGGAGACGATACGCAGTATTTT.

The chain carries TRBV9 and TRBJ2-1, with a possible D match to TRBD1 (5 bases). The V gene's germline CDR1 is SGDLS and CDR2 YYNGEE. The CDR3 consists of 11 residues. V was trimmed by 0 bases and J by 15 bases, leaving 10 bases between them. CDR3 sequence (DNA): TGTGCCAGCAGCGTAGTTCCTGGGGCGTTCTTC. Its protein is CASSVVPGAFF.

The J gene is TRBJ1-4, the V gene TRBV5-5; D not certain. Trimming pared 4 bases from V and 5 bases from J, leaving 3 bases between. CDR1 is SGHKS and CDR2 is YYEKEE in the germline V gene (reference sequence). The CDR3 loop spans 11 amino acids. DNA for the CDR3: TGTGCCAGCAGCCGAAATGAAAAACTGTTTTTT. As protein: CASSRNEKLFF.

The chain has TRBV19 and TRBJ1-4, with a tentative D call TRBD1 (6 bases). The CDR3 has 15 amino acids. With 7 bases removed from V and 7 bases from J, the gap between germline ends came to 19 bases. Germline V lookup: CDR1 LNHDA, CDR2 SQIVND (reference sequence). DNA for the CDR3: TGTGCCAGTACTCTAAAGGGGGGAGTAAGTGAAAAACTGTTTTTT. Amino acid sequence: CASTLKGGVSEKLFF.

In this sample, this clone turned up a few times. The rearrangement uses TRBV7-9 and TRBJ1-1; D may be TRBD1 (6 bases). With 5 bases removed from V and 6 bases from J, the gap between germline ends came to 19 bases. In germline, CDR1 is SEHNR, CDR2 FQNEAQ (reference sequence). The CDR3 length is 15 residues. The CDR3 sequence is CASSPQGLVRAEAFF. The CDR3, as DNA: TGTGCCAGCAGCCCACAGGGCCTGGTAAGGGCTGAAGCTTTCTTT.